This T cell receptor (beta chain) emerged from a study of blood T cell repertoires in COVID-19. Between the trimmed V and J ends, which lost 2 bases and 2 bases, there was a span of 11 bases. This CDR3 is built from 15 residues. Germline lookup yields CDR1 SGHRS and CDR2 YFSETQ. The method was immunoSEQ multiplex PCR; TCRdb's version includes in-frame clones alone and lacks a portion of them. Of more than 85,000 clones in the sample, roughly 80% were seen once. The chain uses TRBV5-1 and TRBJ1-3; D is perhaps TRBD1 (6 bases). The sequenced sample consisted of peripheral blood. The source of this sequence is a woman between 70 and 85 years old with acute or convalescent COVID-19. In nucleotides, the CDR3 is TGCGCCAGCAGCTTAACACAGGGAGCTGGAAACACCATATATTTT. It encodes CASSLTQGAGNTIYF.